This T cell receptor (beta chain) was recovered during a study of cytomegalovirus exposure and HLA in healthy donors. Trimming shortened V by 4 bases and J by 1 base, and 15 bases separated the two germline ends. The CDR3 covers 16 residues. Germline-derived CDR1 and CDR2 are SGDLS and YYNGEE. TCRdb's copy holds only in-frame clones and misses some; the assay was immunoSEQ multiplex PCR. The sample carries tens of thousands of clones, around nine tenths recorded once. On this clone itself: The antigen is unknown.

Study results and limitations: TCR clusters originating in the first cohort tended to co-occur in the roughly 110 validation repertoires, according to a later analysis. TCR beta chains numbering under 200 were designated cytomegalovirus-associated. It was reportedly the case that the classifier diagnosed cytomegalovirus status with high specificity and sensitivity.

The TCR originated in a woman in her 30s in good health and CMV-seronegative. The chain has TRBV9 and TRBJ1-3; D gene ambiguous. Sequencing input: PBMCs. The CDR3 DNA reads as TGTGCCAGCAGCTTAGGAACGGGAGGATCTGGAAACACCATATATTTT. Its protein product is CASSLGTGGSGNTIYF.